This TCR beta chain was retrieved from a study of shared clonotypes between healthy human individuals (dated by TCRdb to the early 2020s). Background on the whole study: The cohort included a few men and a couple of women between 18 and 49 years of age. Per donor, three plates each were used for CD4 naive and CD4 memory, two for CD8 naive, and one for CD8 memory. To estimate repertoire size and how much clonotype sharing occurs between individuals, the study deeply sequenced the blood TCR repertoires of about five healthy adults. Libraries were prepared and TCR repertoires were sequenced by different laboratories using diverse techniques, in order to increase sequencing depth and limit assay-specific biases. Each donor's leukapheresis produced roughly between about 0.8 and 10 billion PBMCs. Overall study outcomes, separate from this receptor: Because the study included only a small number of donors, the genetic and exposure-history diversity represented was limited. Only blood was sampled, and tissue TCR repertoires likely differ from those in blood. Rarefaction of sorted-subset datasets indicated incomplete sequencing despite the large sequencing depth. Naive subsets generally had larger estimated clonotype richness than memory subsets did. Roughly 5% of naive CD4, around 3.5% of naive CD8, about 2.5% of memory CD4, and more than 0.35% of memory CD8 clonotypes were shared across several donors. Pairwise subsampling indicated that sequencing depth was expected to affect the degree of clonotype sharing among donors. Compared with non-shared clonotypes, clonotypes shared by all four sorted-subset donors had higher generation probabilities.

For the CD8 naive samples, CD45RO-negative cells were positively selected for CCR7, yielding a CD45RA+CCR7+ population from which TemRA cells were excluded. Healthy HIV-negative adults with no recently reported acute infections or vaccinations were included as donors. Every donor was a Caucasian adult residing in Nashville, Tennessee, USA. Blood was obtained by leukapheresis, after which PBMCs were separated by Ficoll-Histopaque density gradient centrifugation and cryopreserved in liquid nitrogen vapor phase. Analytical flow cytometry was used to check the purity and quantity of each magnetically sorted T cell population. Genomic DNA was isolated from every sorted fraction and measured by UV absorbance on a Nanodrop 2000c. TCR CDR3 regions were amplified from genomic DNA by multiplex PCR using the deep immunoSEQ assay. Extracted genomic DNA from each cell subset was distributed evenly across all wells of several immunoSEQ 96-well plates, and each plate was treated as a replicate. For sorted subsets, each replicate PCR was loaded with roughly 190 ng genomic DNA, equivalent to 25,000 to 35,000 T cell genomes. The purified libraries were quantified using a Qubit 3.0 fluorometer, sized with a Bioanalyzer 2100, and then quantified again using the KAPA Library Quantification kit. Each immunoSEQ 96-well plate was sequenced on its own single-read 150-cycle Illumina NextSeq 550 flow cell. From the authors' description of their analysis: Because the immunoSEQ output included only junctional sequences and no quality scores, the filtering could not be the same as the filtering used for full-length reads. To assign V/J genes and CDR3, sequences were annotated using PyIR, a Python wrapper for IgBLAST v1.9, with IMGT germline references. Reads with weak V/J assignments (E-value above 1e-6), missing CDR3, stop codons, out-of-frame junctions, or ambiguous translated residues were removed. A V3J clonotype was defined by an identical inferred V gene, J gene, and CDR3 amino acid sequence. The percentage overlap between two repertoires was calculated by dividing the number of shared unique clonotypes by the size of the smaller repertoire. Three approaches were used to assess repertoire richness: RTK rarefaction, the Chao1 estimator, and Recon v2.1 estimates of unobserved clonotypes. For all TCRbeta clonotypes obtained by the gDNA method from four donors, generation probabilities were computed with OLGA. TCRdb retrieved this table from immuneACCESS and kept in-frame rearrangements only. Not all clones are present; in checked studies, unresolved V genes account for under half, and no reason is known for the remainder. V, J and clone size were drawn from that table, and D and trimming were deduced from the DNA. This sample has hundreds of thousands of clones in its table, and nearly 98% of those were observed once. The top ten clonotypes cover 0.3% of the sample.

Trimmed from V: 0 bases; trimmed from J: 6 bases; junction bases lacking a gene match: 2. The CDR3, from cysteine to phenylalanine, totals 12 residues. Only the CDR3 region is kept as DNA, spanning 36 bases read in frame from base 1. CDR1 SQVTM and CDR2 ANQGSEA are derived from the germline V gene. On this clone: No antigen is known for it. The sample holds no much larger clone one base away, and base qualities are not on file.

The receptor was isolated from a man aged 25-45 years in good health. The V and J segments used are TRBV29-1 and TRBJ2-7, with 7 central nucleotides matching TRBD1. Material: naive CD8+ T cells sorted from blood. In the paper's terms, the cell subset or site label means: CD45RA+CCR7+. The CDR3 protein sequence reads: CSVEDDRAEQYF. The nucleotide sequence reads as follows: TGCAGCGTTGAAGACGACAGGGCCGAGCAGTACTTC.